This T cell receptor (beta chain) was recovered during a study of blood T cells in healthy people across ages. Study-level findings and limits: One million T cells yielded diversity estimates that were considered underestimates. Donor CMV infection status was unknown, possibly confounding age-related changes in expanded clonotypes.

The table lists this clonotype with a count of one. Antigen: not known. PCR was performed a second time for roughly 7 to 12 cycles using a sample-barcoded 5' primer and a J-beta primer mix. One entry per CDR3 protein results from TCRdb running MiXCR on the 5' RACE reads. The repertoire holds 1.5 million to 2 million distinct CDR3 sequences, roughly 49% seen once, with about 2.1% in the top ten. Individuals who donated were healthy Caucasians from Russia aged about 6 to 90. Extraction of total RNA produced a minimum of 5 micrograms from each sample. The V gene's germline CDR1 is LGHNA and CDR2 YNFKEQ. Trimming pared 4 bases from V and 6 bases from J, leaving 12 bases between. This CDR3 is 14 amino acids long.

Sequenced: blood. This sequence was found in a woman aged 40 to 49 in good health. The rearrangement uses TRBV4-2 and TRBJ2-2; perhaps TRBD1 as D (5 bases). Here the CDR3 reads CASSRETVPGELFF. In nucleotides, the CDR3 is TGTGCCAGCAGCCGCGAGACAGTACCCGGGGAGCTGTTTTTT.